This T cell receptor beta chain derives from a study of regulatory T cells in long-lasting Graves disease. Specified time point: newly diagnosed GD, antithyroid drugs for less than 3 months. Scientists built the TCR library using RNA that was extracted from PBMCs. This clonotype showed up many times. Investigators prepared the TCR beta libraries by applying iRepertoire HTBI primers and Arm-PCR of CDR3 regions. TCRdb re-analysed the multiplex PCR reads in MiXCR, keeping a single row per CDR3 protein. There are about 620,000 distinct CDR3 sequences in the sample; around 17% occur only once, and under 20% lies in the top ten. The CDR3 has 13 residues. V gave up 4 bases and J gave up 14 bases, with 19 bases separating them. Germline V CDR1 and CDR2: KGHDR, SFDVKD. The same sample was also studied in work on T cells in Graves' hyperthyroidism and ophthalmopathy.

Specimen: peripheral blood mononuclear cells (PBMCs), collected at new diagnosis, from a patient treated with antithyroid drugs. The TCR originated in a woman aged 25 to 39 with Graves disease. The J gene is TRBJ1-1, the V gene TRBV24-1; D is perhaps TRBD1 (5 bases). The CDR3 region is CATSDQGQGGTFF. CDR3 bases: TGTGCCACCAGTGACCAGGGCCAGGGAGGTACGTTCTTT.